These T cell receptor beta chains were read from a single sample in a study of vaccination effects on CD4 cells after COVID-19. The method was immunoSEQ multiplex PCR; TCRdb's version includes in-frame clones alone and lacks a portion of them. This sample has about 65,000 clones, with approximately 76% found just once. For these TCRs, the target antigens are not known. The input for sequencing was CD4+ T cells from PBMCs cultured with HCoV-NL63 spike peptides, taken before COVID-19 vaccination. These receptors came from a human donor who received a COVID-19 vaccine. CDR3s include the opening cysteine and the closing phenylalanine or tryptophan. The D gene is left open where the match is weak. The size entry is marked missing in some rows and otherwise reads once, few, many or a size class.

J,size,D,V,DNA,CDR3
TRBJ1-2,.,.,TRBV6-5,TGTGCCAGCAGTTACTCTTCCTCCCTTGGCAGCTATGGCTACACCTTC,CASSYSSSLGSYGYTF
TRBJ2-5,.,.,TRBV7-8,TGTGCCAGCAGCTCGGACAAGTACCAAGAGACCCAGTACTTC,CASSSDKYQETQYF
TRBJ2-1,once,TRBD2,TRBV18,TGTGCCAGCTCACCAAGAACTAGCGTCTCGAGCTCCTACAATGAGCAGTTCTTC,CASSPRTSVSSSYNEQFF
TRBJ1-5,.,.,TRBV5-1,TGCGCCAGCAGCGTTCCCCAGGGTTATAGCAATCAGCCCCAGCATTTT,CASSVPQGYSNQPQHF
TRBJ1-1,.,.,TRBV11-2,TGTGCCAGCAGCTCGTACCCGAGGACTGAAGCTTTCTTT,CASSSYPRTEAFF
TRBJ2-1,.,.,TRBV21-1,TGTGCCAGCAGCAAAGGGGCAAATAACAATGAGCAGTTCTTC,CASSKGANNNEQFF
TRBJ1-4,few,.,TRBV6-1,TGTGCCAGCAGTGGCCCGAGTCCGGGCGAAGGGTTTAATGAAAAACTGTTTTTT,CASSGPSPGEGFNEKLFF
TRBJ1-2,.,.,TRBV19,TGTGCCAGTAGTATAGACGGGCAGGGCGACTATGGCTACACCTTC,CASSIDGQGDYGYTF
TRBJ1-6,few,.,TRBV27,TGTGCCAGCAGTTGGGCCACAGGGAGATCACCCCTCCACTTT,CASSWATGRSPLHF
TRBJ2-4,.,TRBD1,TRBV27,TGTGCCAGCGCCAAGGGGGCGCAGGCGGTAAACATTCAGTACTTC,CASAKGAQAVNIQYF
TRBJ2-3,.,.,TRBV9,TGTGCCAGCAGCGTAGTGTTGTCAGATACGCAGTATTTT,CASSVVLSDTQYF
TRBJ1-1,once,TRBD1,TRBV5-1,TGCGCCAGCAGCTGGGGGACAGGGAAGATGAACACTGAAGCTTTCTTT,CASSWGTGKMNTEAFF
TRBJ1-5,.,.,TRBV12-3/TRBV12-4,TGTGCCAGCACTCCAGGCGCCAATCAGCCCCAGCATTTT,CASTPGANQPQHF
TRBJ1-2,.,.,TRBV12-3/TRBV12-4,TGTGCCAGCAGTTTGGCAGGGATCTATGGCTACACCTTC,CASSLAGIYGYTF
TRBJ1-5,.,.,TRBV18,TGTGCCAGCTCACCTATCGCATCCTCAAGGGATCAGCCCCAGCATTTT,CASSPIASSRDQPQHF
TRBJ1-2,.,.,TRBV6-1,TGTGCCAGCAGTGAGGTCTATGGCTACACCTTC,CASSEVYGYTF
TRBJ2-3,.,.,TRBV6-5,TGTGCCAGCAGTTATTCCCATACGCAGTATTTT,CASSYSHTQYF
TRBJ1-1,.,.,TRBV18,TGTGCCAGCTCACCAGGGCTCCAGGGGAACACTGAAGCTTTCTTT,CASSPGLQGNTEAFF
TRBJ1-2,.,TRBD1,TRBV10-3,TGTGCCATCAGTAGCCCGGGACAGGGGGCCTATGGCTACACCTTC,CAISSPGQGAYGYTF
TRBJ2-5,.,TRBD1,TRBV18,TGTGCCAGCTCACCTGGACAGGTTCAAGAGACCCAGTACTTC,CASSPGQVQETQYF
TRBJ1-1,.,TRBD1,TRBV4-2,TGTGCCAGCAGCCAGGAGACAGGGCGGGCTGAAGCTTTCTTT,CASSQETGRAEAFF
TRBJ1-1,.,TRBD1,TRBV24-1,TGTGCCACCAGTGCCCGGACAGGGACGGGCACTGAAGCTTTCTTT,CATSARTGTGTEAFF
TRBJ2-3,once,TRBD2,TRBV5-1,TGCGCCAGCAGCTTGGTTCACCCCGGGACTAGCGGGGGGGAAATAGATACGCAGTATTTT,CASSLVHPGTSGGEIDTQYF
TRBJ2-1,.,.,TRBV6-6,TGTGCCAGCAAGGGGACCTACAATGAGCAGTTCTTC,CASKGTYNEQFF
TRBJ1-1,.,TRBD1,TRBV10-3,TGTGCCATCAGTTGGGGACAGTTGAACACTGAAGCTTTCTTT,CAISWGQLNTEAFF
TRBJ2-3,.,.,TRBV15,TGTGCCACCAGCAGAGATACTTTAGGAGATACGCAGTATTTT,CATSRDTLGDTQYF
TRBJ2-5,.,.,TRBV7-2,TGTGCCAGCAGCTTAGCGGGGCTTCAAGAGACCCAGTACTTC,CASSLAGLQETQYF
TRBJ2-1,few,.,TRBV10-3,TGTGCCATCAGTGAAGGCCCGGAGCAGTTCTTC,CAISEGPEQFF
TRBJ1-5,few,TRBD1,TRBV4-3,TGCGCCAGCAGCCAAGGGACAGGGGGCGGTCAGCCCCAGCATTTT,CASSQGTGGGQPQHF
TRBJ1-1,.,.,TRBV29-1,TGCAGCACCCGACAGGCAATGAACACTGAAGCTTTCTTT,CSTRQAMNTEAFF
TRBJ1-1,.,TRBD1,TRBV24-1,TGTGCCACCAGTGATTCTCGGGACAGAGATATAGCTTTCTTT,CATSDSRDRDIAFF
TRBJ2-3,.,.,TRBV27,TGTGCCAGTCAACTAGGGACAAGTGATACGCAGTATTTT,CASQLGTSDTQYF
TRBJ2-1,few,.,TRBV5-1,TGCGCCAGCAGCTGGCGGGCTTCCTACAATGAGCAGTTCTTC,CASSWRASYNEQFF
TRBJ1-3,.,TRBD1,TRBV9,TGTGCCAGCAGCGAGAGGATGCCGGGACAGGGAGGGGGAAACACCATATATTTT,CASSERMPGQGGGNTIYF
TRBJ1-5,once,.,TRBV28,TGTGCCAGCAGTTTCCCCCGTGGGGCGGGCAATCAGCCCCAGCATTTT,CASSFPRGAGNQPQHF
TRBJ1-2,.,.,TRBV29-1,TGCAGCGTGGGGAACGAGGGGTTCGATGGCTACACCTTC,CSVGNEGFDGYTF
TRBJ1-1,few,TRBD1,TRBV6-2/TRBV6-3,TGTGCCAGCAGTCCCCTTCGGTCCGGGACAGGGGGCACTGAAGCTTTCTTT,CASSPLRSGTGGTEAFF
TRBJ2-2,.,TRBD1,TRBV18,TGTGCCAGCTCACAGGGAACAGGGGCTGTCGGGGAGCTGTTTTTT,CASSQGTGAVGELFF
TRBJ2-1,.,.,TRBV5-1,TGCGCCACCTTACCCACTCCAGGGGGGAATGAGCAGTTCTTC,CATLPTPGGNEQFF
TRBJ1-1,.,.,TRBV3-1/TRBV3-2,TGTGCCAGCTTGGGGGAGAGGGGCACTGAAGCTTTCTTT,CASLGERGTEAFF
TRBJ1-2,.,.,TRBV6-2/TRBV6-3,TGTGCCAGCAGTTACTCGGACAGAGCCTCTAACTATGGCTACACCTTC,CASSYSDRASNYGYTF
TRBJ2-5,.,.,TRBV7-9,TGTGCCAGCAGCCCCCCCGAGGCAGCGAGGAGGGAGACCCAGTACTTC,CASSPPEAARRETQYF
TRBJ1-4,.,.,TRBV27,TGTGCCAGCAGTGGCCAGGGGAATATGGCTGTTGAAAAACTGTTTTTT,CASSGQGNMAVEKLFF
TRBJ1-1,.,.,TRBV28,TGTGCCAGCAGTATCGACGAGGGGCGCGGAGCTTTCTTT,CASSIDEGRGAFF